This record covers a single T cell receptor (beta chain). Its target is unknown. This sample was taken from a study of blood T cells in healthy people across ages. Findings and limits, study-wide: As naive T cell percentage varied, TCR beta diversity correlated strongly with it.

With a J-beta primer mix and a sample-barcoded 5' primer, a second PCR ran 7 to 11 cycles. Each CDR3 protein is one row after TCRdb ran MiXCR on the 5' RACE reads. The sample lists approximately 900,000 distinct CDR3 sequences; under 35% were seen once. This sample was also put to use in a study of T cells of mothers and their children. In that study: Healthy Caucasian mothers, three in number, and their six children were the donors. In both related and unrelated pairs, TCR recombination output is shaped similarly by thymic selection.

Source material: blood. This clonotype was sampled from a woman between 35 and 50 years old in good health.

CDR3 amino acids: CASSLAVRREKLFF. The CDR3 DNA follows: TGTGCCAGCAGCTTGGCAGTTAGGCGCGAAAAACTGTTTTTT. This rearrangement joins TRBV5-6 to TRBJ1-4; D not certain. The CDR3 covers 14 residues. CDR1 and CDR2 (germline): SGHDT, YYEEEE. Between the trimmed V and J ends, which lost 0 bases and 8 bases, there was a span of 11 bases.